These 10 T cell receptor beta chains were all obtained from the same sample, sequenced in a study of cytomegalovirus exposure and HLA in healthy donors. In the PCR, 60 Vbeta and 13 Jbeta primers were used. The data were produced by immunoSEQ multiplex PCR, yet TCRdb's version contains in-frame clones alone and is incomplete. The data contain about 140,000 clones, less than 90% of them singletons. The sequenced sample was PBMCs. These receptors were taken from a boy younger than 10 in good health and CMV-seronegative.

The chain couples TRBV28 to TRBJ1-1; 8 bases fit TRBD1. The CDR3 has 15 residues. In germline, CDR1 is MDHEN, CDR2 SYDVKM. J gave up 2 bases and V 6 bases, and 8 bases lay outside the gene matches. This CDR3 reads CASSLMDRVNTEAFF. Here the CDR3 DNA reads TGTGCCAGCAGCCTTATGGACAGGGTTAACACTGAAGCTTTCTTT.

In this sample, this clone turned up once. This chain joins TRBV4-3 and TRBJ2-7; TRBD1 matches 7 bases. V gave up 3 bases and J gave up 2 bases; unmatched junction bases: 4. There are 14 residues in the CDR3. The germline gives CDR1 LGHNA, CDR2 YSLEER. The CDR3 bases are TGCGCCAGCAGCCAGGGACAGTTAACCTACGAGCAGTACTTC. This sequence encodes CASSQGQLTYEQYF.

The chain uses TRBV7-2 and TRBJ2-2; weak D call: TRBD1 (6 bases). The V and J ends lost 0 bases and 1 base respectively, with 12 bases between them. Per germline, CDR1 SGHTA and CDR2 FQGNSA. The CDR3 consists of 17 residues. The CDR3 here is CASSLAGAGRNTGELFF. For the CDR3, the DNA is TGTGCCAGCAGCTTAGCGGGGGCAGGGAGGAACACCGGGGAGCTGTTTTTT. Full variable domain (missing parts from reference TRBV7-2 and TRBJ2-2): GAGVSQSPSNKVTEKGKDVELRCDPISGHTALYWYRQSLGQGLEFLIYFQGNSAPDKSGLPSDRFSAERTGGSVSTLTIQRTQQEDSAVYLCASSLAGAGRNTGELFFGEGSRLTVL.

The CDR3 nucleotides are TGCGCCAGCAGCCAGTCGGGCAGCCACGGGGTTAAGACCCAGTACTTC. It translates to CASSQSGSHGVKTQYF. The J gene is TRBJ2-5, the V gene TRBV4-3, with D possibly being TRBD2 (5 bases). Trimming took 3 bases from V and 6 from J, leaving 20 bases between them. This CDR3 region has 16 residues. Germline-derived CDR1 and CDR2 are LGHNA and YSLEER.

V gene TRBV9 combines with J gene TRBJ2-1, with 9 bases aligning to TRBD2. CDR1 and CDR2 from the germline V gene are SGDLS and YYNGEE. The J segment lost 4 bases and the V segment lost 4 bases, leaving 6 bases of the junction unmatched. This CDR3 region has 15 residues. CDR3 protein: CASSPDSGRYNEQFF. CDR3 nucleotides: TGTGCCAGCAGCCCGGACAGCGGGAGGTACAATGAGCAGTTCTTC.

V and J are TRBV11-3 and TRBJ1-1, with D perhaps matching TRBD1 (6 bases). V gave up 5 bases and J gave up 6 bases, with 13 bases separating them. The CDR3 spans 13 residues. Germline V CDR1 and CDR2: SGHNT, YENEEA. CDR3 DNA sequence: TGTGCCAGCAGCATTGGACAGACTCCTGAAGCTTTCTTT. As protein: CASSIGQTPEAFF.

This clone was counted a few times. This chain uses TRBV25-1 with TRBJ2-1, with 10 bases matching TRBD1. Trimming took 2 bases from V and 8 from J; bases not matched to a gene: 0. The CDR3 sequence is 13 residues long. Looked up from germline, CDR1 is MGHDK and CDR2 is SYGVNS. The CDR3 region is CASSEDRGHEQFF. For the CDR3, the DNA is TGTGCCAGCAGTGAAGACAGGGGGCATGAGCAGTTCTTC. The variable domain in full, completed from reference TRBV25-1 and TRBJ2-1, reads EADIYQTPRYLVIGTGKKITLECSQTMGHDKMYWYQQDPGMELHLIHYSYGVNSTEKGDLSSESTVSRIRTEHFPLTLESARPSHTSQYLCASSEDRGHEQFFGPGTRLTVL.

This chain joins TRBV10-1 and TRBJ1-4, with D unresolved. The germline gives CDR1 WNHNN, CDR2 SYGVQD (reference sequence). V lost 6 bases, J lost 8 bases, and 16 bases lay in between. The CDR3 totals 14 residues. DNA for the CDR3: TGCGCCAGCAGCGCCGATAGCGGCAAGGAAAAACTGTTTTTT. It yields the protein CASSADSGKEKLFF.

The chain carries TRBV9 and TRBJ1-2, with 7 bases fitting TRBD1. V lost 4 bases to trimming and J lost 3 bases; unmatched junction nucleotides: 9. The CDR3 is made up of 15 amino acids. Germline assignment: CDR1 SGDLS and CDR2 YYNGEE. The CDR3: CASSSRDSPHYGYTF. The CDR3 DNA reads TGTGCCAGCAGCTCCCGGGACAGTCCTCACTATGGCTACACCTTC.

V usage is TRBV28 and J usage is TRBJ2-1, with TRBD1 identical over 8 bases. Trimming cost V 6 bases and J 0 bases; bases outside gene matches: 1. Germline CDR1 and CDR2: MDHEN and SYDVKM. The CDR3 loop spans 14 amino acids. DNA of the CDR3: TGTGCCAGCAGAGACAGGGGCTCCTACAATGAGCAGTTCTTC. Translating it yields CASRDRGSYNEQFF.